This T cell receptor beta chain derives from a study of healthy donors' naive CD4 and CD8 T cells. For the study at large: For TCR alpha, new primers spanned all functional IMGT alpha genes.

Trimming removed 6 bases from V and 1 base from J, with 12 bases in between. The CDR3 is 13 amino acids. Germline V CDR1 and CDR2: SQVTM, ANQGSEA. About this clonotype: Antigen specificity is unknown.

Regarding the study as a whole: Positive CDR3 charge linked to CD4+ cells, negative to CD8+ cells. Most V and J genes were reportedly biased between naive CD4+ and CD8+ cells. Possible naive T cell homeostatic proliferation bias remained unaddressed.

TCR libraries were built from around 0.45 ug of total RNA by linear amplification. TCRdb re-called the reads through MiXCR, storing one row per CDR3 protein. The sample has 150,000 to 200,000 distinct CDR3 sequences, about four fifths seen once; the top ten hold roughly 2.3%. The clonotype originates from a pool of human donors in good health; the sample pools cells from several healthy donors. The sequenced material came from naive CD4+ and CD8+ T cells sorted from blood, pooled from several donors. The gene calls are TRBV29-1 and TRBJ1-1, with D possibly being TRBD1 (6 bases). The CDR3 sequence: CSVAVGGNTEAFF. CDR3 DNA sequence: TGCAGCGTCGCCGTAGGGGGGAACACTGAAGCTTTCTTT.